These 2 T cell receptor beta chains originate from one sample sequenced in a study of CD8+ T cells in alopecia areata. The treatment was: oral pan-JAK inhibitor, 5-10 mg twice daily. Sequencing templates came from extracted RNA that was reverse transcribed into cDNA. Measured with immunoSEQ multiplex PCR; TCRdb has only the in-frame clones, and not every one. The data contain tens of thousands of clones, roughly 89% of them singletons. The source was CD8+ T cells sorted from blood, collected at week 24, from a patient treated with tofacitinib. The receptors here all came from a human donor with alopecia areata.

The chain is built from TRBV6-4 and TRBJ1-2; D is possibly TRBD1 (6 bases). V was clipped by 2 bases and J by 5 bases, with 9 bases between them. Germline CDR1 is MRHNA and CDR2 is SNTAGT. The CDR3 has 13 residues. DNA for the CDR3: TGTGCCAGCAGTGACCCGGACAGTTATGGCTACACCTTC. Translating it yields CASSDPDSYGYTF.

J is TRBJ2-3 and V is TRBV30; no definite D call. The CDR3 runs 12 residues. V lost 0 bases to trimming and J lost 3 bases, with 4 bases between them. CDR1 is GTSNPN, CDR2 SVGIG, per germline (reference sequence). CDR3 loop: CAWSVRTDTQYF. The DNA for the CDR3 is TGTGCCTGGAGTGTGCGTACAGATACGCAGTATTTT. The variable domain in full, with the rest retrieved from reference TRBV30 and TRBJ2-3, is SQTIHQWPATLVQPVGSPLSLECTVEGTSNPNLYWYRQAAGRGLQLLFYSVGIGQISSEVPQNLSASRPQDRQFILSSKKLLLSDSGFYLCAWSVRTDTQYFGPGTRLTVL.